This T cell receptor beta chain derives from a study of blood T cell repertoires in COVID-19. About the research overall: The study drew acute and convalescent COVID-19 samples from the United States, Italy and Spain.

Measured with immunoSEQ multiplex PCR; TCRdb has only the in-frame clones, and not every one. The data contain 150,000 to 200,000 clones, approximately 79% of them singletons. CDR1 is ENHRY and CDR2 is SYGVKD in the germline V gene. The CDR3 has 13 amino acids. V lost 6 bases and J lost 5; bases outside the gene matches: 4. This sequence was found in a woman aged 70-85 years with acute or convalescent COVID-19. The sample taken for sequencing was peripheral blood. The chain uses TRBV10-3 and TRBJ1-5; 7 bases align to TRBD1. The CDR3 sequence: CAIRDRNDQPQHF. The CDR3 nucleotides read TGTGCCATCAGGGACAGGAACGATCAGCCCCAGCATTTT.